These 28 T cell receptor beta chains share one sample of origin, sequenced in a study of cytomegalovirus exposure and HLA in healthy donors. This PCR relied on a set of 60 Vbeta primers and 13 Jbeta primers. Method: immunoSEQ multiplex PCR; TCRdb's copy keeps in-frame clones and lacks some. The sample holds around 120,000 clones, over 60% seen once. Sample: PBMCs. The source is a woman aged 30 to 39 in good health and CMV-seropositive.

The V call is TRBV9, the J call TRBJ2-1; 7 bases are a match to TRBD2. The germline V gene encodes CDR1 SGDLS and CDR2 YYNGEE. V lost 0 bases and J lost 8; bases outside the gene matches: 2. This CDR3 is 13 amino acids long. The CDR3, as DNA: TGTGCCAGCAGCGTAGGGGGACTACATGAGCAGTTCTTC. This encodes CASSVGGLHEQFF.

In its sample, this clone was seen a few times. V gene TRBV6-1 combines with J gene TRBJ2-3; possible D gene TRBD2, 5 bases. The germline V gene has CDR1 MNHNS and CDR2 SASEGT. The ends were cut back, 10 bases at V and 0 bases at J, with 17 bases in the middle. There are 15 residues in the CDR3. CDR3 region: CATNYYRESTDTQYF. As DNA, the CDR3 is TGTGCCACCAACTACTACCGGGAAAGCACAGATACGCAGTATTTT.

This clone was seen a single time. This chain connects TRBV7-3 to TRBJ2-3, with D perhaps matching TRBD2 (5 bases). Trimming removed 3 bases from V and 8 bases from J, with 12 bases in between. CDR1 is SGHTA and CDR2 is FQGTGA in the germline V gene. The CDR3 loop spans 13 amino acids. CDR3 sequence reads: CASSFGEMGTQYF. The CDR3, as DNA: TGTGCCAGCAGCTTTGGGGAGATGGGTACGCAGTATTTT.

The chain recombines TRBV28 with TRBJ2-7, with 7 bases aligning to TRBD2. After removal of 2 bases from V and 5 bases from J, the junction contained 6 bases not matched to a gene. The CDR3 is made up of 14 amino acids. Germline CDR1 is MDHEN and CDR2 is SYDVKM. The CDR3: CASSLTSEGDEQYF. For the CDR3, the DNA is TGTGCCAGCAGTTTAACTAGCGAGGGCGACGAGCAGTACTTC.

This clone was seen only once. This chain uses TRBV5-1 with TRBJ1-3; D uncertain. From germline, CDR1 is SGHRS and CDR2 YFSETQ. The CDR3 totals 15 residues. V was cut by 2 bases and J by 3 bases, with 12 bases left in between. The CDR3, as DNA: TGCGCCAGCAGCTTTGGGGAGGCGAGTGGAAACACCATATATTTT. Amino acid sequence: CASSFGEASGNTIYF.

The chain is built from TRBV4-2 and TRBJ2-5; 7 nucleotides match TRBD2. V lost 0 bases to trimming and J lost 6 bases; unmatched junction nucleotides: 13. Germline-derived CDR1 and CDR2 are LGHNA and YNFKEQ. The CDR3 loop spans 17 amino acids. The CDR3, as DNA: TGTGCCAGCAGCCAAGATGGTGGTGGGGGGGGGTGGAAGACCCAGTACTTC. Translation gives CASSQDGGGGGWKTQYF.

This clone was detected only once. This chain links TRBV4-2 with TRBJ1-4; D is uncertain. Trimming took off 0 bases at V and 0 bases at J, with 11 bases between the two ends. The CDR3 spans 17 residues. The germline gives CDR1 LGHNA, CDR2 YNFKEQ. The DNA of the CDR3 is TGTGCCAGCAGCCAAGAAATTGGGAGTGCAACTAATGAAAAACTGTTTTTT. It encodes CASSQEIGSATNEKLFF.

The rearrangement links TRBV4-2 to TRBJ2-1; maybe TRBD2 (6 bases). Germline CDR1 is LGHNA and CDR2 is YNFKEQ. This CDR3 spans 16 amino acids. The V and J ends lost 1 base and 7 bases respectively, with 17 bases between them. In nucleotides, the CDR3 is TGTGCCAGCAGCCAAGTCTTAGCTAGCGAAGGAAATGAGCAGTTCTTC. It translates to CASSQVLASEGNEQFF.

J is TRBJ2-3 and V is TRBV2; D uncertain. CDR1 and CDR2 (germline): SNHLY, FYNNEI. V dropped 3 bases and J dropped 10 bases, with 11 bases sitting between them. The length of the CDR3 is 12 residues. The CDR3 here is CASSDPSYPQYF. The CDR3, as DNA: TGTGCCAGCAGTGATCCTTCCTATCCGCAGTATTTT.

The CDR3 here is CASSLPGVIYGYTF. The CDR3 DNA reads as TGTGCCAGCAGCTTGCCAGGGGTCATCTATGGCTACACCTTC. The chain carries TRBV7-2 and TRBJ1-2, with D perhaps TRBD1 (6 bases). This CDR3 contains 14 residues. The V gene lost 3 bases and the J gene lost 4 bases, with 12 bases spanning the gap. Germline V gives CDR1 SGHTA, CDR2 FQGNSA.

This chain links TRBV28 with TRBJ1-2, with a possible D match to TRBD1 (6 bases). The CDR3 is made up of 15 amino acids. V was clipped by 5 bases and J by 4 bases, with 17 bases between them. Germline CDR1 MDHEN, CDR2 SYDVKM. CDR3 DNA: TGTGCCAGCAGTCTGTGGACAGTCCGGTCCTATGGCTACACCTTC. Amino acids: CASSLWTVRSYGYTF.

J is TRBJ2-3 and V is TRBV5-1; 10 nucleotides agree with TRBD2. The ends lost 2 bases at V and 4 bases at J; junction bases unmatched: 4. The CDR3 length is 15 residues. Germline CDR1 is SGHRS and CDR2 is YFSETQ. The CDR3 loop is CASSFGLAGADTQYF. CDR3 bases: TGCGCCAGCAGCTTTGGGCTAGCGGGGGCAGATACGCAGTATTTT.

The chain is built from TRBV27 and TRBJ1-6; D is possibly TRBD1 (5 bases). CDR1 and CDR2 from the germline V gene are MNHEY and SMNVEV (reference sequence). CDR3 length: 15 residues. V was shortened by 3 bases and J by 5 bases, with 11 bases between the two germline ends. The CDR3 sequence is CASSFTGPNNSPLHF. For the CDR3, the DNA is TGTGCCAGCAGTTTCACAGGCCCAAATAATTCACCCCTCCACTTT.

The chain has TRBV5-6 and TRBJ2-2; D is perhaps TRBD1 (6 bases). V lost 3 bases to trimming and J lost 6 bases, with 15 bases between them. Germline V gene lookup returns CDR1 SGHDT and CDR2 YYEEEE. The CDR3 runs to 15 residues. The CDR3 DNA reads TGTGCCAGCAGCTCAGGGACAACGTACCCCGGGGAGCTGTTTTTT. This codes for CASSSGTTYPGELFF.

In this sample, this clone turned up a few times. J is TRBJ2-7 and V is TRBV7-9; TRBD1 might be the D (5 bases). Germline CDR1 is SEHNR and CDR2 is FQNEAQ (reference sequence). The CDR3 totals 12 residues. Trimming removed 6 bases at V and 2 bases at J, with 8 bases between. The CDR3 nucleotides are TGTGCCAGCAGAAGGGGCACCTACGAGCAGTACTTC. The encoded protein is CASRRGTYEQYF.

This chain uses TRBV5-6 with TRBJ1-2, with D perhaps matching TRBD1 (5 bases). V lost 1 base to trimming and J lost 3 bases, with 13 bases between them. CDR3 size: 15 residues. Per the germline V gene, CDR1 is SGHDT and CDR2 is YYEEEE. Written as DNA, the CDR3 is TGTGCCAGCAGCTTGACGTTTTCGGGGGACTATGGCTACACCTTC. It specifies CASSLTFSGDYGYTF.

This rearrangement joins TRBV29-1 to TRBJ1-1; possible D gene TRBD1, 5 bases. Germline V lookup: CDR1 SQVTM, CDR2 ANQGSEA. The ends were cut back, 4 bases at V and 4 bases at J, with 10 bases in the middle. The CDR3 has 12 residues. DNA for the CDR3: TGCAGCGTTGGGGGGGGAGGCACTGAAGCTTTCTTT. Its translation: CSVGGGGTEAFF.

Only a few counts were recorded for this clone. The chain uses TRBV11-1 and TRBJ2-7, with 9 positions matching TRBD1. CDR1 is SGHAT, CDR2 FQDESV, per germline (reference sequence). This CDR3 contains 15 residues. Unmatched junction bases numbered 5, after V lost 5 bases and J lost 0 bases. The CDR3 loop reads CASSPDRGRSYEQYF. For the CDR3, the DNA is TGTGCCAGCAGCCCGGACAGGGGCCGCTCCTACGAGCAGTACTTC.

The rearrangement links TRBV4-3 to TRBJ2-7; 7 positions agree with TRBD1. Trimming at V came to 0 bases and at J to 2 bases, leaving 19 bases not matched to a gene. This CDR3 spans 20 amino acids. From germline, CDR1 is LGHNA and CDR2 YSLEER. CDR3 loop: CASSQEVRRQGRSGTYEQYF. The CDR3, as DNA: TGCGCCAGCAGCCAAGAAGTAAGGAGACAGGGAAGATCTGGGACCTACGAGCAGTACTTC.

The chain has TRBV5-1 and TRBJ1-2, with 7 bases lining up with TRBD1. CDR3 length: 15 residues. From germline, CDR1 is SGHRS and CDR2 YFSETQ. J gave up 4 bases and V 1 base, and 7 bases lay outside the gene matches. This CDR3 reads CASSLQGGEFYGYTF. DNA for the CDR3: TGCGCCAGCAGCTTGCAGGGGGGAGAATTCTATGGCTACACCTTC.

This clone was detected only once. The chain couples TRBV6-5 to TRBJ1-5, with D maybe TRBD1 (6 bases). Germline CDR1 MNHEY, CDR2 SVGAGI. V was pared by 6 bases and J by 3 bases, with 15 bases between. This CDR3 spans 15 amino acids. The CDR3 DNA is TGTGCCAGCAGGATCTCTTGGACAGACAATCAGCCCCAGCATTTT. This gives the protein CASRISWTDNQPQHF.

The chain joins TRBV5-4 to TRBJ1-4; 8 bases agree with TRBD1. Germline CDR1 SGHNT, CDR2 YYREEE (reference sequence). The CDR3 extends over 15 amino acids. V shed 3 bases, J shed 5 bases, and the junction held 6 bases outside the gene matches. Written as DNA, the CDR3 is TGTGCCAGCAGCTCGTTAACAGGGGGGAATGAAAAACTGTTTTTT. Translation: CASSSLTGGNEKLFF. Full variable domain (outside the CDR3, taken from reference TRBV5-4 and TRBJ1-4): ETGVTQSPTHLIKTRGQQVTLRCSSQSGHNTVSWYQQALGQGPQFIFQYYREEENGRGNFPPRFSGLQFPNYSSELNVNALELDDSALYLCASSSLTGGNEKLFFGSGTQLSVL.

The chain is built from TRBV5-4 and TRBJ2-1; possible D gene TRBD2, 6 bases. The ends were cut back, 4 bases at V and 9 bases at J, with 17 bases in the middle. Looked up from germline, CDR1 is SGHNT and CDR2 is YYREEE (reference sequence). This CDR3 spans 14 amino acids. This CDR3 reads CASSLRDLWVEQFF. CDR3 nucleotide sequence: TGTGCCAGCAGCCTCCGGGACTTATGGGTTGAGCAGTTCTTC.

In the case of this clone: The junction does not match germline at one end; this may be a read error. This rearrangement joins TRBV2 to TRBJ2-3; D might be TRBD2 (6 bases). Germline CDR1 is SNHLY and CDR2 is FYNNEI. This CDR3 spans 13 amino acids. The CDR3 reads CASSEGGGITQYF. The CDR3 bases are TGTGCCAGCAGCGAAGGTGGGGGGATTACGCAGTATTTT.

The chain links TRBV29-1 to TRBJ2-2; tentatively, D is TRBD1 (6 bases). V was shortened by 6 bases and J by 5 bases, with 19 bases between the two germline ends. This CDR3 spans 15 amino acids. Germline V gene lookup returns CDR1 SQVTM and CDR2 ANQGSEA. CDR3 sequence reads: CSVSLSKGGTGELFF. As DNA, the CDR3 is TGCAGCGTCAGCCTCAGCAAAGGGGGTACCGGGGAGCTGTTTTTT.

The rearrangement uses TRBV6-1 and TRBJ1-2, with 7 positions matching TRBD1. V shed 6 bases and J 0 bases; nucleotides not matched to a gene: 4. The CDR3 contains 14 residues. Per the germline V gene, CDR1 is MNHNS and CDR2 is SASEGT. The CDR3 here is CASRETGSNYGYTF. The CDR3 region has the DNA TGTGCCAGCAGGGAGACAGGGTCTAACTATGGCTACACCTTC.

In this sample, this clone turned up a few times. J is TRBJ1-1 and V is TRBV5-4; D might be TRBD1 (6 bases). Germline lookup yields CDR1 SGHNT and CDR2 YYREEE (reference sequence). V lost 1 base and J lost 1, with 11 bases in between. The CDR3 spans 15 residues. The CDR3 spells CASSLLDSGNTEAFF. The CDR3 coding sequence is TGTGCCAGCAGCTTGCTGGACAGTGGGAACACTGAAGCTTTCTTT.

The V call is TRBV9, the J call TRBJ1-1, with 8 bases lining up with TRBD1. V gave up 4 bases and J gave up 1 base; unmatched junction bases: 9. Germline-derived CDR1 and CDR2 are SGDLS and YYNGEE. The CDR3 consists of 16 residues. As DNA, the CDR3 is TGTGCCAGCAGCCCACGGACAGGGAGGTCGAACACTGAAGCTTTCTTT. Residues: CASSPRTGRSNTEAFF. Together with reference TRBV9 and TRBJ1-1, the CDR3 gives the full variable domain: DSGVTQTPKHLITATGQRVTLRCSPRSGDLSVYWYQQSLDQGLQFLIQYYNGEERAKGNILERFSAQQFPDLHSELNLSSLELGDSALYFCASSPRTGRSNTEAFFGQGTRLTVV.